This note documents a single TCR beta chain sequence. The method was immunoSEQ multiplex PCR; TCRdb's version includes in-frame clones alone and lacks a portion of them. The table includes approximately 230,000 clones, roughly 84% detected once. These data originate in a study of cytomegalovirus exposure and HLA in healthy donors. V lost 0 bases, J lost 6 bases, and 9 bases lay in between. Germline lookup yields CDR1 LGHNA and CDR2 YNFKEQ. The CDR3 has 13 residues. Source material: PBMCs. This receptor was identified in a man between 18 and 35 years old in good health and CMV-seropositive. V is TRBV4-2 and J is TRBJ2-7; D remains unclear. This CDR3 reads CASSQERAAEQYF. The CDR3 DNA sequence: TGTGCCAGCAGCCAAGAGCGCGCAGCCGAGCAGTACTTC.